The clone carrying this T cell receptor (beta chain) has more than one count but fewer than ten. Antigen unknown. The V and J ends lost 4 bases and 8 bases respectively, with 18 bases between them. The CDR3 is 14 residues long. In germline, CDR1 is SGHRS, CDR2 YFSETQ. Reverse transcription of all isolated RNA meant that expressed TCRB transcripts were sequenced. Method: immunoSEQ multiplex PCR; TCRdb's copy keeps in-frame clones and lacks some. The repertoire holds about 320,000 clones, roughly 15% seen once, with around 7% in the top ten. The sample originates from a study of beta chain features in type 1 diabetes. Based on CD45RO/CCR7/CD25/CD127/CD95/CD27, CD4+ regulatory, stem cell-like memory, naive and central memory cells were sorted. Study-wide findings and caveats: Across patients, naive, central memory and Treg TCRB repertoires exhibited apparently greater similarity than was observed across healthy donors. Fewer junction insertions and more nucleotide deletions appeared in type 1 diabetes patients.

The source is a man aged 25 to 40 in good health. Sequencing was done on a sample of central memory CD4+ T cells from blood. J is TRBJ1-2 and V is TRBV5-1; no clear D gene. The CDR3 region is CASSLNFQPGGYTF. DNA for the CDR3: TGCGCCAGCAGCCTGAACTTTCAACCGGGGGGCTACACCTTC. Variable domain in full (rest from reference TRBV5-1 and TRBJ1-2): KAGVTQTPRYLIKTRGQQVTLSCSPISGHRSVSWYQQTPGQGLQFLFEYFSETQRNKGNFPGRFSGRQFSNSRSEMNVSTLELGDSALYLCASSLNFQPGGYTFGSGTRLTVV.